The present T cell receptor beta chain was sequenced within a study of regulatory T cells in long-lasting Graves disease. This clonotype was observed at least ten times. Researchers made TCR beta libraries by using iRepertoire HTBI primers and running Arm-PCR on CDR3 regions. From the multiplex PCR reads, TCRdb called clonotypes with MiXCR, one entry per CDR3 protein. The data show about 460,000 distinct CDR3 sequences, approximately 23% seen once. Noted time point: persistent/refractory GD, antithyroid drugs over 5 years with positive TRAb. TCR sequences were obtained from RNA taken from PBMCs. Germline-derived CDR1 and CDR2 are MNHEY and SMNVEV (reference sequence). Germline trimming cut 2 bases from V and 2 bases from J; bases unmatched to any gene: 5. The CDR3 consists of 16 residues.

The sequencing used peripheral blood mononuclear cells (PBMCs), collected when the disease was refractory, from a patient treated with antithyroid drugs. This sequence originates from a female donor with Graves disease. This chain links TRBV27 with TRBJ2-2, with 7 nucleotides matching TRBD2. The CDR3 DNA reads TGTGCCAGCAGTTTACTGGCTAGCGGTAACACCGGGGAGCTGTTTTTT. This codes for CASSLLASGNTGELFF.